This passage covers 31 T cell receptor beta chains from one sample sequenced in a study of cytomegalovirus exposure and HLA in healthy donors. 13 Jbeta primers and 60 Vbeta primers were used for the PCR. Profiling relied on immunoSEQ multiplex PCR, and the TCRdb table lists in-frame clones only, not all of them. The sample records 150,000 to 200,000 clones, 75% being singletons. The sample comprised PBMCs. The receptors were sampled from a man younger than 30 in good health and CMV-seropositive.

This clone was counted only a few times. The V call is TRBV7-6, the J call TRBJ2-5; the D gene is possibly TRBD1 (6 bases). Germline lookup yields CDR1 SGHVS and CDR2 FNYEAQ. Trimming stripped 3 bases from V and 11 bases from J, with 25 bases between. The CDR3 length is 16 residues. The CDR3 is CASSFGNRATFGEQYF. In nucleotides, the CDR3 is TGTGCCAGCAGCTTCGGGAACAGGGCTACTTTCGGGGAGCAGTACTTC.

This clone was found a few times. CDR3 residues: CASTLGGHEQYF. The CDR3 bases are TGTGCCAGCACCTTGGGAGGCCACGAGCAGTACTTC. V usage is TRBV6-6 and J usage is TRBJ2-7; D might be TRBD2 (6 bases). The germline V gene has CDR1 MNHNY and CDR2 SVGAGI (reference sequence). The germline V and J ends were trimmed by 7 bases and 5 bases, with 12 bases remaining between them. The CDR3 sequence is 12 residues long.

Here the CDR3 reads CASSPLQGGGGYTF. As DNA, the CDR3 is TGTGCCAGCAGCCCCCTACAGGGGGGGGGAGGCTACACCTTC. The V and J genes are TRBV9 and TRBJ1-2, with 8 nucleotides matching TRBD1. The CDR3 consists of 14 residues. Germline V gives CDR1 SGDLS, CDR2 YYNGEE. V dropped 4 bases and J dropped 8; count of bases not matched to a gene: 10.

The chain has TRBV5-1 and TRBJ2-7; 9 positions match TRBD2. The CDR3 contains 15 residues. With 2 bases clipped from V and 4 bases from J, the junction kept 7 bases outside the gene matches. CDR1 and CDR2 (germline): SGHRS, YFSETQ. This CDR3 is CASSLMSGRTYEQYF. The CDR3 region has the DNA TGCGCCAGCAGCTTAATGAGCGGGAGGACATACGAGCAGTACTTC.

This clone is a singleton in its sample. This chain uses TRBV28 with TRBJ1-5; no clear D. Trimming took off 5 bases at V and 1 base at J, with 9 bases between the two ends. Germline V CDR1 and CDR2: MDHEN, SYDVKM. The CDR3 runs to 14 residues. The CDR3 region is CASSGPTSNQPQHF. DNA for the CDR3: TGTGCCAGCAGTGGCCCAACCAGCAATCAGCCCCAGCATTTT.

This clone was seen just once. CDR3 protein: CASSEARISYEQYF. CDR3 sequence (DNA): TGTGCCAGCAGTGAAGCCAGGATCTCCTACGAGCAGTACTTC. The rearrangement links TRBV6-1 to TRBJ2-7; D gene uncertain. CDR3 length: 14 amino acids. Germline V lookup: CDR1 MNHNS, CDR2 SASEGT. V was clipped by 0 bases and J by 0 bases, with 6 bases between them.

The V gene is TRBV7-9, the J gene TRBJ2-5; 9 nucleotides agree with TRBD1. Losses at the gene ends were 5 bases for V and 3 bases for J; bases not matched to a gene: 7. Germline lookup yields CDR1 SEHNR and CDR2 FQNEAQ (reference sequence). The length of the CDR3 is 15 residues. Here the CDR3 DNA reads TGTGCCAGCAGCCTCCGGGACAGGGTGGAAGAGACCCAGTACTTC. Protein: CASSLRDRVEETQYF.

The chain links TRBV11-2 to TRBJ1-2; unclear D gene. The length of the CDR3 is 14 residues. Germline CDR1 reads SGHAT; CDR2 reads FQNNGV. V was pared by 4 bases and J by 8 bases, with 17 bases between. CDR3 nucleotides: TGTGCCAGCAGCTACCCCCTAGGTCGCGGGGGCTACACCTTC. Translated, it gives CASSYPLGRGGYTF.

The chain couples TRBV10-3 to TRBJ2-7; 8 positions agree with TRBD1. V lost 3 bases and J lost 0; bases outside the gene matches: 7. The CDR3 has 16 residues. In germline, CDR1 is ENHRY, CDR2 SYGVKD. DNA of the CDR3: TGTGCCATCAGTGACCCTGGGACAGGCCTCTCCTACGAGCAGTACTTC. Protein: CAISDPGTGLSYEQYF.

The rearrangement uses TRBV2 and TRBJ2-7, with 9 bases fitting TRBD2. The germline CDR1 and CDR2 sequences are SNHLY and FYNNEI. This CDR3 comprises 15 residues. Trimming cost V 2 bases and J 0 bases; bases outside gene matches: 2. CDR3 amino acids: CASSESSGASYEQYF. The CDR3 coding sequence is TGTGCCAGCAGTGAATCTAGCGGGGCCTCCTACGAGCAGTACTTC.

The rearrangement uses TRBV7-2 and TRBJ2-7, with 7 bases fitting TRBD2. Germline V gives CDR1 SGHTA, CDR2 FQGNSA. The CDR3 runs to 11 residues. J gave up 6 bases and V 11 bases, and 7 bases lay outside the gene matches. In nucleotides, the CDR3 is TGTGCCTCCTGGGGGGGTCTCGAGCAGTACTTC. Residues: CASWGGLEQYF.

This clone has a handful of counts. The CDR3 reads CASSIVQGGRADTQYF. The DNA for the CDR3 is TGTGCCAGTAGTATAGTCCAGGGGGGAAGAGCAGATACGCAGTATTTT. The V and J genes are TRBV19 and TRBJ2-3; TRBD1 might be the D (7 bases). Trimming removed 1 base at V and 4 bases at J, with 15 bases between. This CDR3 has 16 residues. Germline CDR1 reads LNHDA; CDR2 reads SQIVND (reference sequence).

The chain uses TRBV7-9 and TRBJ1-1, with TRBD1 matching 7 bases. Per the germline V gene, CDR1 is SEHNR and CDR2 is FQNEAQ (reference sequence). CDR3 size: 14 residues. The V gene end was trimmed by 4 bases and the J gene end by 8 bases; junction bases not matched to a gene: 10. The CDR3 DNA is TGTGCCAGCAGCTCGGTCCGGGGACAGAGCGAAGCTTTCTTT. Translated, it gives CASSSVRGQSEAFF.

V and J are TRBV7-2 and TRBJ2-7; 10 nucleotides match TRBD1. The germline V gene encodes CDR1 SGHTA and CDR2 FQGNSA. This CDR3 region has 16 residues. The V gene end was trimmed by 1 base and the J gene end by 6 bases; junction bases not matched to a gene: 9. CDR3 DNA: TGTGCCAGCAGCTTAGAGTGGGGACAGGGGTTCCGCGAGCAGTACTTC. Protein sequence: CASSLEWGQGFREQYF.

Notes on this clone: No conserved phenylalanine or tryptophan ends this CDR3, so it is likely a read error. The V gene is TRBV5-6, the J gene TRBJ2-7, with 8 positions matching TRBD1. Germline CDR1 and CDR2: SGHDT and YYEEEE. The CDR3 sequence is 16 residues long. Germline trimming cut 3 bases from V and 0 bases from J; bases unmatched to any gene: 8. The CDR3 coding sequence is TGTGCCAGCAGCTCATTACAGGGGGTGAACTCCTACGAGCAGTACCTC. Translated: CASSSLQGVNSYEQYL.

CDR3 nucleotide sequence: TGCAGTGCTAGAGGGGGCGGTGAGCAGTTCTTC. It is translated as CSARGGGEQFF. The genes are TRBV20-1 and TRBJ2-1; the D gene is possibly TRBD1 (5 bases). Trimming took off 1 base at V and 9 bases at J, with 7 bases between the two ends. From germline, CDR1 is DFQATT and CDR2 SNEGSKA (reference sequence). This CDR3 has 11 residues.

The chain employs TRBV7-9 and TRBJ2-7; TRBD2 agrees at 9 bases. The CDR3 is 14 amino acids. The junction had 9 bases not matched to a gene; V was cut back by 7 bases and J by 5 bases. The V gene's germline CDR1 is SEHNR and CDR2 FQNEAQ (reference sequence). The CDR3 loop is CASILSGSLDEQYF. The CDR3 DNA is TGTGCCAGCATCCTTAGCGGGAGTCTGGACGAGCAGTACTTC.

This clone is a singleton in its sample. The CDR3 spells CASTPIGRGAQETQYF. The DNA of the CDR3 is TGTGCCAGCACTCCCATCGGGAGGGGGGCTCAGGAGACCCAGTACTTC. The rearrangement joins TRBV28 to TRBJ2-5; 8 nucleotides line up with TRBD2. This CDR3 has 16 amino acids. Trimming took 7 bases from V and 5 from J; bases not matched to a gene: 15. The germline CDR1 and CDR2 sequences are MDHEN and SYDVKM. The variable domain in full, with the rest retrieved from reference TRBV28 and TRBJ2-5, is DVKVTQSSRYLVKRTGEKVFLECVQDMDHENMFWYRQDPGLGLRLIYFSYDVKMKEKGDIPEGYSVSREKKERFSLILESASTNQTSMYLCASTPIGRGAQETQYFGPGTRLLVL.

This chain links TRBV9 with TRBJ1-2, with D uncertain. The CDR3 loop spans 13 amino acids. Germline CDR1 SGDLS, CDR2 YYNGEE. V dropped 4 bases and J dropped 5 bases, with 12 bases sitting between them. CDR3 sequence: CASSPSGTYGYTF. CDR3 DNA: TGTGCCAGCAGCCCTAGCGGAACGTATGGCTACACCTTC.

V usage is TRBV29-1 and J usage is TRBJ1-1; 10 bases align to TRBD1. The CDR3 covers 17 residues. Trimming removed 6 bases from V and 4 bases from J; junction bases left unmatched: 17. The germline gives CDR1 SQVTM, CDR2 ANQGSEA. CDR3 residues: CSVPKRQGAFLFTEAFF. The CDR3 region has the DNA TGCAGCGTACCTAAGAGACAGGGGGCCTTCCTCTTCACTGAAGCTTTCTTT.

The rearrangement links TRBV14 to TRBJ1-2; TRBD1 agrees at 7 bases. From germline, CDR1 is SGHDN and CDR2 FVKESK. The CDR3 consists of 16 residues. The V gene end was trimmed by 3 bases and the J gene end by 4 bases; junction bases not matched to a gene: 11. CDR3 loop: CASSQGVGTVGYGYTF. CDR3 nucleotide sequence: TGTGCCAGCAGCCAGGGCGTCGGGACAGTAGGCTATGGCTACACCTTC.

On this clone: One end of the junction is discordant with germline, which a read error may explain. The chain has TRBV7-9 and TRBJ1-3; 7 nucleotides line up with TRBD1. Germline CDR1 reads SEHNR; CDR2 reads FQNEAQ (reference sequence). The CDR3 length is 18 residues. CDR3 amino acids: CSSSLYRGPSISGNTIYF. Here the CDR3 DNA reads TGTTCCAGCAGCTTATACAGGGGACCCTCGATCTCTGGAAACACCATATATTTT.

This clone was seen once. This sequence joins TRBV30 and TRBJ2-1; D perhaps matches TRBD2 (6 bases). The V end was cut by 6 bases, the J end by 10 bases, with 16 bases between. Germline values: CDR1 GTSNPN, CDR2 SVGIG (reference sequence). This CDR3 has 12 amino acids. Written as DNA, the CDR3 is TGTGCCTGCAGAACGACTAGTAGGGAGCAGTTCTTC. Encoded protein: CACRTTSREQFF. Combining the CDR3 with reference TRBV30 and TRBJ2-1 gives the whole variable domain SQTIHQWPATLVQPVGSPLSLECTVEGTSNPNLYWYRQAAGRGLQLLFYSVGIGQISSEVPQNLSASRPQDRQFILSSKKLLLSDSGFYLCACRTTSREQFFGPGTRLTVL.

There are a few counts of this clone. V is TRBV5-4 and J is TRBJ2-1; 15 bases agree with TRBD2. CDR1 is SGHNT, CDR2 YYREEE, per germline (reference sequence). The CDR3 is 17 amino acids. V shed 4 bases and J 7 bases; nucleotides not matched to a gene: 9. In DNA, the CDR3 is TGTGCCAGCAGCCCATATAGGACTAGCGGGAGGGGGAATGAGCAGTTCTTC. It specifies CASSPYRTSGRGNEQFF.

A single count supports this clone. This sequence joins TRBV27 and TRBJ2-7; 7 bases map to TRBD2. CDR1 is MNHEY, CDR2 SMNVEV, per germline (reference sequence). The CDR3 consists of 14 residues. The V gene end was trimmed by 6 bases and the J gene end by 7 bases; junction bases not matched to a gene: 12. Written as DNA, the CDR3 is TGTGCCAGCAGCCAAGCGGGGACCTTCCTAGAGCAGTACTTC. The encoded protein is CASSQAGTFLEQYF.

DNA for the CDR3: TGTGCCAGCAGTCCACTAGCGGGAGTTACGTACGAGCAGTACTTC. It specifies CASSPLAGVTYEQYF. V is TRBV27 and J is TRBJ2-7, with TRBD2 matching over 11 bases. CDR3 length: 15 amino acids. Trimming took 5 bases from V and 4 from J; bases not matched to a gene: 7. Looked up from germline, CDR1 is MNHEY and CDR2 is SMNVEV (reference sequence).

This clone was seen more than once but under ten times. This chain joins TRBV6-1 and TRBJ2-7; tentative D call: TRBD1 (6 bases). The V gene's germline CDR1 is MNHNS and CDR2 SASEGT. This CDR3 comprises 12 residues. V shed 3 bases and J shed 6 bases, with 9 bases lying between them. The CDR3 spells CASSESRGEQYF. CDR3 bases: TGTGCCAGCAGTGAGAGCAGGGGCGAGCAGTACTTC.

This clone was seen ten or more times. This chain connects TRBV6-1 to TRBJ1-4; D unresolved. V was shortened by 1 base and J by 7 bases, with 7 bases between the two germline ends. Germline V CDR1 and CDR2: MNHNS, SASEGT. The CDR3 consists of 13 residues. CDR3 loop: CASSEGHREKLFF. CDR3 DNA sequence: TGTGCCAGCAGTGAAGGACACCGTGAAAAACTGTTTTTT.

This chain connects TRBV5-1 to TRBJ2-1; tentative D call: TRBD2 (6 bases). Germline V gene lookup returns CDR1 SGHRS and CDR2 YFSETQ. V was trimmed by 4 bases and J by 3 bases, leaving 14 bases between them. The CDR3 has 15 amino acids. CDR3 sequence reads: CASSLGAGHYNEQFF. The CDR3 DNA reads as TGCGCCAGCAGCCTGGGAGCGGGCCACTACAATGAGCAGTTCTTC.

This chain uses TRBV29-1 with TRBJ1-2; TRBD1 matches at 8 bases. Germline assignment: CDR1 SQVTM and CDR2 ANQGSEA. With V trimmed by 7 bases and J by 2 bases, 3 bases remained unmatched. The CDR3 is 12 residues long. CDR3 region: CSGRQGNYGYTF. For the CDR3, the DNA is TGCAGCGGGCGACAGGGGAACTATGGCTACACCTTC. Full variable domain (outside the CDR3, taken from reference TRBV29-1 and TRBJ1-2): SAVISQKPSRDICQRGTSLTIQCQVDSQVTMMFWYRQQPGQSLTLIATANQGSEATYESGFVIDKFPISRPNLTFSTLTVSNMSPEDSSIYLCSGRQGNYGYTFGSGTRLTVV.

The rearrangement links TRBV30 to TRBJ2-1; D remains unclear. This CDR3 has 13 residues. The germline V and J ends were trimmed by 2 bases and 2 bases, with 7 bases remaining between them. Germline-derived CDR1 and CDR2 are GTSNPN and SVGIG (reference sequence). The CDR3 region is CAWSPGTYNEQFF. For the CDR3, the DNA is TGTGCCTGGAGTCCGGGTACCTACAATGAGCAGTTCTTC.